The clone carrying this T cell receptor beta chain appeared many times. Its antigen is not identified. RNA transcripts gave rise to amplified TCR beta CDR3 regions. A set of HTBI primers served as the primers for a first-round RT-PCR of the TCR CDR3. TCRdb used MiXCR to reprocess the multiplex PCR reads, holding one entry per CDR3 protein. Here the sample spans approximately 520,000 distinct CDR3 sequences, less than 25% being singletons. These data originate in a study of T cells in Graves' hyperthyroidism and ophthalmopathy. Those patients with uncontrolled infection, other autoimmune disease, pregnancy or lactation were excluded. Each diagnosis was grounded in clinical symptoms, serum thyroxine and TRAb, thyroid ultrasound, and orbital computed tomography. V was pared by 1 base and J by 1 base, with 23 bases between. The CDR3 loop spans 19 amino acids. The study's findings and limits: The blood repertoire included most of the expanded thyroid clonotypes above 0.001. Before onset, by a median of around six months, the model predicted ophthalmopathy.

This sequence was found in a man younger than 35 with Graves' hyperthyroidism. The sequencing input was blood. The rearrangement links TRBV12-3 or TRBV12-4 to TRBJ2-7, with D perhaps being TRBD1 or TRBD2 (6 bases each). CDR3 DNA: TGTGCCAGCAGTTTAGGTTATGAGTGGGGCGGGACAACGTCCTACGAGCAGTACTTC. This codes for CASSLGYEWGGTTSYEQYF.